One T cell receptor beta chain is described in this entry. The table lists this clonotype with a few counts. Its binding antigen is unknown. The sample holds no much larger clone one base away, and base qualities are not on file. There are 15 amino acids in the CDR3, from cysteine to phenylalanine inclusive. CDR3 DNA is the only sequence kept; it has 45 bases, read in frame from the first base. V is clipped by 2 bases and J by 2 bases, and the sequence between their germline boundaries is 10 bases long. The sample comes from a study of T-cell reconstitution after alpha-beta-depleted transplantation in children (dated by TCRdb to 2016 to 2017). About the investigation overall: T-cell immune reconstitution after TCRalphabeta/CD19-depleted allogeneic hematopoietic cell transplantation in children was quantitatively tracked in the study by means of TCR repertoire profiling.

The library was obtained by PCR. The data were produced on an Illumina HiSeq 2500. TCR libraries were prepared with molecular barcoding, using unique molecular identifiers to normalize TCRbeta repertoire quantification. TCRdb handled the public reads itself, with Q25 trimming in fastp and clone calling in MiXCR, and kept productive beta chains. Every distinct CDR3 protein forms one entry, paired with its most common genes and DNA. The sample includes about 500,000 distinct CDR3 sequences, with 30% to 35% observed a single time. Of the sample, less than 2.5% is held by the ten largest clones. This chain joins TRBV12-3 or TRBV12-4 to TRBJ1-5, with TRBD1 as a weak D call on 5 bases. The source is a human donor who donated a stem cell graft to a child with aplastic anemia. Sequencing used PBMCs from the stem cell graft donor, obtained from the stem cell graft. The CDR3 region reads CASSLQGLGNQPQHF. The DNA sequence is TGTGCCAGCAGTTTACAGGGCTTAGGCAATCAGCCCCAGCATTTT.